The rows below give T cell receptor beta chains drawn from one sample of a study of shared clonotypes between healthy human individuals. TCRdb's table, derived via immunoSEQ multiplex PCR, lists solely in-frame clones and lacks some. The table lists about 960,000 clones, 76% of them singletons. Sequencing was performed on memory CD4+ T cells sorted from blood. These TCRs come from a young man in good health. CDR3s leave out the opening cysteine and the closing phenylalanine or tryptophan.

v_gene	j_gene	CDR3aa
TRBV6-1	TRBJ1-5	ASSESPGGRRNQPQH
TRBV2	TRBJ1-2	ASSEEGSYGYT
TRBV28	TRBJ2-5	ASSLRQGAWETQY
TRBV6-1	TRBJ2-7	ASITDRAYEQY
TRBV5-1	TRBJ1-1	ASGQGALGTEAF
TRBV18	TRBJ2-7	ASSPPPSGGTEQY
TRBV18	TRBJ1-1	ASSPPNFLNTEAF
TRBV25-1	TRBJ2-1	ASSDDRTSYNEQF
TRBV28	TRBJ1-5	ASSLGTGSNQPQH
TRBV7-9	TRBJ2-3	ASSTTDSTDTQY
TRBV4-3	TRBJ2-4	ASSRDLTGAKNIQY
TRBV29-1	TRBJ1-1	SVDATGRTEAF
TRBV5-1	TRBJ2-7	ASSLVGDGYEQY
TRBV11-2	TRBJ2-3	ASSYTGTSSDTQY
TRBV5-1	TRBJ2-6	ASSPGQGWYSGANVLT
TRBV5-6	TRBJ2-7	ASSFGDRVNEQY
TRBV19	TRBJ1-2	ASSGQNYGYT
TRBV7-2	TRBJ1-5	ASSLGQNNQPQH
TRBV4-1	TRBJ1-4	ASSQGGQGSAGEKLF
TRBV5-1	TRBJ2-1	ASSPTGVYNEQF
TRBV11-3	TRBJ2-3	ASSSGTGLDTQY
TRBV7-2	TRBJ1-2	ASSFRSGTTNYGYT
TRBV9	TRBJ2-1	ASSPRLAGAGQF
TRBV2	TRBJ2-7	ASRRWGDYEQY
TRBV21-1	TRBJ1-2	ASSKYRANYGYT
TRBV4-1	TRBJ2-2	ASSQETHSTGELF
TRBV19	TRBJ2-1	ASSHGLAGGPLSYNEQF
TRBV7-9	TRBJ1-5	ASSPVGQINQPQH
TRBV29-1	TRBJ2-2	SVVVGTPNTGELF
TRBV5-6	TRBJ1-2	ASSLGKNYGYT
TRBV19	TRBJ1-3	ASSVRQGGSGNTIY
TRBV5-4	TRBJ2-3	ASSLDAGSTDTQY
TRBV5-5	TRBJ1-5	ASSPDVANQPQH
TRBV5-6	TRBJ2-1	ASSLGLADYNEQF
TRBV12-5	TRBJ2-7	ASGLGQAVNEQY
TRBV7-8	TRBJ1-3	ASSLKADSGNTIY
TRBV5-4	TRBJ2-7	ASSLSQSRASEQY
TRBV30	TRBJ1-6	AWSRTDNSPLH
TRBV18	TRBJ2-7	ASSRNDEQY